This entry describes one T cell receptor beta chain. Its antigen remains unknown. The sample belongs to a study of cytomegalovirus exposure and HLA in healthy donors. Study-wide results and caveats: In an earlier analysis, in 587 donors, most V segments appeared productive either ~87% or ~30% of the time. The study carried out a later analysis of TCR beta sequences. It associated some 17,000 of them with specific HLA alleles at a false discovery rate of 0.05. A later analysis showed HLA-associated TCR beta chains outstripping equally common others in clonal expansion.

Trimming cost V 5 bases and J 1 base; bases outside gene matches: 5. This CDR3 region has 15 residues. Germline assignment: CDR1 SEHNR and CDR2 FQNEAQ (reference sequence). Researchers ran the PCR with 60 Vbeta and 13 Jbeta primers. Clones were read by immunoSEQ multiplex PCR, and TCRdb kept only the in-frame ones, dropping some. The table lists 150,000 to 200,000 clones, 70% to 80% of them singletons, with around 1.5% in the top ten. The rearrangement links TRBV7-9 to TRBJ2-3, with 8 bases matching TRBD2. This receptor was obtained from a man between 18 and 29 years old in good health and CMV-seronegative. What was sequenced was PBMCs. CDR3 sequence: CASSRTGGGTDTQYF. Here the CDR3 DNA reads TGTGCCAGCAGCCGTACGGGGGGGGGCACAGATACGCAGTATTTT.